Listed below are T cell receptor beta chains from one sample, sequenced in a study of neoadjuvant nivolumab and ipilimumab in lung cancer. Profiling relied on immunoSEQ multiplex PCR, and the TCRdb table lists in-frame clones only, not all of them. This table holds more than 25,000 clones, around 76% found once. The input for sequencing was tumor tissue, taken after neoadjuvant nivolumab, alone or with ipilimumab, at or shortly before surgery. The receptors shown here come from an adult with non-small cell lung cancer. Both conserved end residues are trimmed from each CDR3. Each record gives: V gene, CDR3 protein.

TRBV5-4 ASSLGRGEKLF
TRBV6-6 ASSYGTGGTEAF
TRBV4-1 ASSQEPSQAHYGYT
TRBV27 ASSWDRVNIQY
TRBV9 ASSVDDSDTEAF
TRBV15 ATRTGGIGTETQY
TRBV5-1 ASSTGDSLNTEAF
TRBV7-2 ASSLGLAKETQY
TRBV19 ASSIVGGDQPQH
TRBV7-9 ASINKETNYGYT
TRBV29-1 SAGGGNYGYT
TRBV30 AWSVGGGGMEPQH
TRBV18 ASSPRTGTDTQY
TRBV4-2 ASSQDSGGVDTQY
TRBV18 ASSPPGSVRDEQF
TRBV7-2 ASSPGGPMNTEAF
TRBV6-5 ASSRGALGNIQY
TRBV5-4 ASSLAASSSYNEQF
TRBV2 ASNIGRSPPNYGYT
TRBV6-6 ASSYSGTTNEQF
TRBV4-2 ASSQDQYIIREQY
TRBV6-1 AGSSNTEAF
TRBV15 ATSRLINTEAF
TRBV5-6 ASSLGRAGSTQY
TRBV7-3 ASSPIAGENTGELF
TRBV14 ASSQGGQGYETQY